The 32 T cell receptor beta chains given below trace back to one sample, sequenced in a study of T cell repertoires in cytomegalovirus infection. TCRdb re-called the reads through MiXCR, storing one row per CDR3 protein. Here the sample spans 200,000 to 250,000 distinct CDR3 sequences, approximately 6.7% being singletons. The specimen was PBMCs. The receptors were sampled from a human donor in good health (CMV status not recorded). Some clones in this sample may be carry-over from other donors' samples.

The chain recombines TRBV7-2 with TRBJ1-2; D is undetermined. The CDR3 is made up of 14 amino acids. CDR1 is SGHTA and CDR2 is FQGNSA in the germline V gene. The ends were cut back, 6 bases at V and 8 bases at J, with 19 bases in the middle. The CDR3 protein is CASSRFGLSGGYTF. The CDR3 DNA sequence: TGTGCCAGCAGTCGTTTCGGACTTTCGGGAGGCTACACCTTC.

This clonotype was seen repeatedly, ten times or more. The chain uses TRBV7-2 and TRBJ1-1; no clear D gene. The CDR3 runs 18 residues. Trimming cost V 0 bases and J 10 bases, with 27 bases left between them. Germline assignment: CDR1 SGHTA and CDR2 FQGNSA. The CDR3 region is CASSLASGNVAGGSPAFF. The CDR3 DNA reads as TGTGCCAGCAGCTTAGCATCGGGGAACGTGGCAGGTGGGTCCCCAGCTTTCTTT.

This clonotype has at least ten counts. J is TRBJ1-2 and V is TRBV29-1; TRBD1 aligns across 9 bases. Germline V lookup: CDR1 SQVTM, CDR2 ANQGSEA. V lost 7 bases and J lost 1; bases outside the gene matches: 7. This CDR3 spans 14 amino acids. CDR3 region: CSDADRGVNYGYTF. CDR3 coding DNA: TGCAGCGATGCTGACAGGGGGGTTAACTATGGCTACACCTTC.

This clonotype was found many times. V gene TRBV6-2 or TRBV6-3 combines with J gene TRBJ2-7; 12 nucleotides align to TRBD1. The ends lost 4 bases at V and 0 bases at J; junction bases unmatched: 10. Germline loops: CDR1 MNHEY, CDR2 SVGEGT. The CDR3 runs 18 residues. The CDR3 protein is CASSSPGQGAWSSYEQYF. The CDR3 nucleotides are TGTGCCAGCAGTTCGCCGGGACAGGGGGCCTGGAGCTCCTACGAGCAGTACTTC.

This clonotype showed up many times. The rearrangement links TRBV7-8 to TRBJ1-2, with TRBD1 identical over 10 bases. Trimming at V came to 7 bases and at J to 5 bases, leaving 4 bases not matched to a gene. The CDR3 runs to 13 residues. Germline assignment: CDR1 SGHVS and CDR2 FQNEAQ. CDR3 sequence: CASTGDRGYGYTF. The CDR3 region has the DNA TGTGCCAGCACCGGGGACAGGGGTTATGGCTACACCTTC. The variable domain in full, completed from reference TRBV7-8 and TRBJ1-2, reads GAGVSQSPRYKVAKRGQDVALRCDPISGHVSLFWYQQALGQGPEFLTYFQNEAQLDKSGLPSDRFFAERPEGSVSTLKIQRTQQEDSAVYLCASTGDRGYGYTFGSGTRLTVV.

This clonotype was recorded at least ten times. The rearrangement uses TRBV7-2 and TRBJ2-2; D gene uncertain. This CDR3 has 17 residues. Germline CDR1 is SGHTA and CDR2 is FQGNSA. The V end lost 5 bases, the J end lost 1 base, and 17 bases lay between the germline ends. The chain's CDR3 is CASSPTAALVNTGELFF. The CDR3 coding sequence is TGTGCCAGCAGCCCCACGGCCGCGCTAGTGAACACCGGGGAGCTGTTTTTT.

This clonotype was seen more than once but under ten times. This sequence joins TRBV27 and TRBJ2-1, with D tentatively TRBD2 (7 bases). Trimming removed 5 bases at V and 7 bases at J, with 21 bases between. Germline V CDR1 and CDR2: MNHEY, SMNVEV (reference sequence). The CDR3 is 16 amino acids. CDR3 residues: CASSPLGGLSPNEQFF. The CDR3 DNA reads as TGTGCCAGCAGTCCCCTGGGGGGGCTCAGCCCTAATGAGCAGTTCTTC.

This clonotype was recorded at least ten times. This chain joins TRBV6-2 or TRBV6-3 and TRBJ2-1, with 10 bases that match TRBD2. The CDR3 is made up of 14 amino acids. The trim removed 8 bases at V and 2 bases at J, leaving 3 bases unmatched. Germline CDR1 reads MNHEY; CDR2 reads SVGEGT. This CDR3 is CASLSGGTYNEQFF. The CDR3 nucleotides read TGTGCCAGCCTTAGCGGGGGGACCTACAATGAGCAGTTCTTC.

This clonotype was counted at least ten times. The rearrangement uses TRBV7-6 and TRBJ2-1; D possibly corresponds to TRBD2 (6 bases). Trimming cost V 7 bases and J 1 base, with 14 bases left between them. This CDR3 is 15 amino acids long. Germline V gives CDR1 SGHVS, CDR2 FNYEAQ. The chain's CDR3 is CASTPGGDSYNEQFF. The CDR3 DNA follows: TGTGCCAGCACCCCGGGCGGGGATTCCTACAATGAGCAGTTCTTC. Based on the CDR3 plus reference TRBV7-6 and TRBJ2-1, the full variable domain is GAGVSQSPRYKVTKRGQDVALRCDPISGHVSLYWYRQALGQGPEFLTYFNYEAQQDKSGLPNDRFSAERPEGSISTLTIQRTEQRDSAMYRCASTPGGDSYNEQFFGPGTRLTVL.

This clonotype showed up many times. The chain uses TRBV7-9 and TRBJ2-5; D gene uncertain. V dropped 4 bases and J dropped 2 bases, with 14 bases sitting between them. Germline assignment: CDR1 SEHNR and CDR2 FQNEAQ (reference sequence). This CDR3 has 15 amino acids. The CDR3 loop is CASSSFIGRQETQYF. Written as DNA, the CDR3 is TGTGCCAGCAGCTCATTCATCGGACGGCAAGAGACCCAGTACTTC.

This clonotype was counted ten times or more. This chain joins TRBV7-8 and TRBJ2-2, with D possibly TRBD1 on 5 matching bases. Trimming pared 7 bases from V and 6 bases from J, leaving 18 bases between. CDR3 length: 15 residues. In germline, CDR1 is SGHVS, CDR2 FQNEAQ. CDR3 sequence reads: CASTFLQGRAGELFF. Here the CDR3 DNA reads TGTGCCAGCACCTTTCTCCAGGGCAGGGCCGGGGAGCTGTTTTTT.

The table lists this clonotype with many counts. This chain uses TRBV7-2 with TRBJ1-2; weak D call: TRBD1 (5 bases). V shed 5 bases and J shed 2 bases, with 12 bases lying between them. Per germline, CDR1 SGHTA and CDR2 FQGNSA. There are 14 residues in the CDR3. Written as DNA, the CDR3 is TGTGCCAGCAGCCTAAGACAGAACAACTATGGCTACACCTTC. Encoded protein: CASSLRQNNYGYTF.

This clonotype was observed many times. The rearrangement links TRBV29-1 to TRBJ1-6, with D hard to call. This CDR3 is 18 amino acids long. The V end was cut by 2 bases, the J end by 0 bases, with 17 bases between. From germline, CDR1 is SQVTM and CDR2 ANQGSEA. This chain's CDR3 is CSVECGGFYSSYNSPLHF. Written as DNA, the CDR3 is TGCAGCGTTGAATGTGGAGGGTTCTACAGCTCCTATAATTCACCCCTCCACTTT.

The sample holds many counts of this clonotype. CDR3 protein: CASSIKLGAGAEAFF. The CDR3 bases are TGTGCCAGTAGTATAAAACTCGGTGCTGGGGCTGAAGCTTTCTTT. The V and J genes are TRBV19 and TRBJ1-1, with D uncertain. Germline CDR1 is LNHDA and CDR2 is SQIVND (reference sequence). V dropped 2 bases and J dropped 6 bases, with 16 bases sitting between them. The CDR3 runs 15 residues. Filled out from reference TRBV19 and TRBJ1-1, the complete variable domain reads DGGITQSPKYLFRKEGQNVTLSCEQNLNHDAMYWYRQDPGQGLRLIYYSQIVNDFQKGDIAEGYSVSREKKESFPLTVTSAQKNPTAFYLCASSIKLGAGAEAFFGQGTRLTVV.

This chain connects TRBV28 to TRBJ1-1; D perhaps matches TRBD1 (5 bases). This CDR3 has 14 residues. The germline V and J ends were trimmed by 5 bases and 1 base, with 11 bases remaining between them. The V gene's germline CDR1 is MDHEN and CDR2 SYDVKM. In DNA, the CDR3 is TGTGCCAGCAGTCTCTGGGACGGGAACACTGAAGCTTTCTTT. The encoded protein is CASSLWDGNTEAFF.

The chain combines TRBV28 with TRBJ1-5; a weak D match, TRBD1 (5 bases). There are 14 residues in the CDR3. Germline V gene data show CDR1 as MDHEN and CDR2 as SYDVKM. V gave up 8 bases and J gave up 0 bases, with 11 bases separating them. Here the CDR3 DNA reads TGTGCCAGCTTCAGGGACTATAGCAATCAGCCCCAGCATTTT. Protein sequence: CASFRDYSNQPQHF.

The chain employs TRBV28 and TRBJ2-7; 8 nucleotides line up with TRBD1. CDR1 MDHEN and CDR2 SYDVKM come from the germline V gene. The ends lost 10 bases at V and 3 bases at J; junction bases unmatched: 11. The length of the CDR3 is 14 residues. The CDR3 DNA reads as TGTGCCATCGCCCGGACAGGGAGAAGCTACGAGCAGTACTTC. Amino acid sequence: CAIARTGRSYEQYF. Looking up the rest from reference TRBV28 and TRBJ2-7 gives the full variable domain: DVKVTQSSRYLVKRTGEKVFLECVQDMDHENMFWYRQDPGLGLRLIYFSYDVKMKEKGDIPEGYSVSREKKERFSLILESASTNQTSMYLCAIARTGRSYEQYFGPGTRLTVT.

This clonotype was detected ten times or more. J is TRBJ1-5 and V is TRBV19; 7 bases align to TRBD1. The germline CDR1 and CDR2 sequences are LNHDA and SQIVND (reference sequence). With V trimmed by 5 bases and J by 0 bases, 13 bases remained unmatched. The CDR3 is made up of 18 amino acids. CDR3 DNA sequence: TGTGCCAGTAGTTCAAGACAGGGACGAATATATAGCAATCAGCCCCAGCATTTT. It codes for CASSSRQGRIYSNQPQHF.

V usage is TRBV20-1 and J usage is TRBJ2-7; 9 nucleotides match TRBD1. The CDR3 has 16 residues. V gave up 3 bases and J gave up 2 bases; unmatched junction bases: 11. Germline assignment: CDR1 DFQATT and CDR2 SNEGSKA (reference sequence). CDR3 sequence (DNA): TGCAGTGCTAGGGACAGCGGACAGGGGTTTACCTACGAGCAGTACTTC. Protein: CSARDSGQGFTYEQYF.

This clonotype was counted ten times or more. The chain joins TRBV7-2 to TRBJ1-2; D is ambiguous. Germline V lookup: CDR1 SGHTA, CDR2 FQGNSA. The ends were cut back, 0 bases at V and 4 bases at J, with 3 bases in the middle. The CDR3 covers 12 residues. The CDR3 bases are TGTGCCAGCAGCTTAGCTGCCTATGGCTACACCTTC. Encoded protein: CASSLAAYGYTF.

This clonotype was seen repeatedly, ten times or more. This chain joins TRBV5-1 and TRBJ1-2; 7 bases are a match to TRBD1. This CDR3 contains 14 residues. The V gene end was trimmed by 0 bases and the J gene end by 6 bases; junction bases not matched to a gene: 5. Germline CDR1 and CDR2: SGHRS and YFSETQ. The CDR3 spells CASSLGQGLNGYTF. CDR3 nucleotide sequence: TGCGCCAGCAGCTTGGGACAGGGCCTGAATGGCTACACCTTC.

This clonotype turned up a few times. The chain has TRBV6-5 and TRBJ1-2; D remains unclear. CDR1 and CDR2 from the germline V gene are MNHEY and SVGAGI. V lost 8 bases to trimming and J lost 0 bases, with 7 bases between them. This CDR3 spans 12 amino acids. In DNA, the CDR3 is TGTGCCAGCGGAGTTACTAACTATGGCTACACCTTC. This translates into CASGVTNYGYTF.

This clonotype was counted at least ten times. DNA for the CDR3: TGCAGTGCTAGTAATCCGGCGATTAATGAAAAACTGTTTTTT. Its protein is CSASNPAINEKLFF. V gene TRBV20-1 combines with J gene TRBJ1-4; D is unclear. Germline V gene lookup returns CDR1 DFQATT and CDR2 SNEGSKA (reference sequence). Trimming pared 3 bases from V and 4 bases from J, leaving 12 bases between. The CDR3 is 14 residues long.

The sample holds many counts of this clonotype. J is TRBJ2-7 and V is TRBV5-5; TRBD1 aligns across 9 bases. The CDR3 extends over 15 amino acids. The germline V gene has CDR1 SGHKS and CDR2 YYEKEE (reference sequence). With V trimmed by 3 bases and J by 2 bases, 6 bases remained unmatched. The CDR3 protein is CASSSGQGFTYEQYF. CDR3 coding DNA: TGTGCCAGCAGCTCGGGACAGGGATTTACCTACGAGCAGTACTTC. The full variable domain, with the rest looked up from reference TRBV5-5 and TRBJ2-7, is DAGVTQSPTHLIKTRGQQVTLRCSPISGHKSVSWYQQVLGQGPQFIFQYYEKEERGRGNFPDRFSARQFPNYSSELNVNALLLGDSALYLCASSSGQGFTYEQYFGPGTRLTVT.

V is TRBV6-2 or TRBV6-3 and J is TRBJ2-1, with D tentatively TRBD1 (6 bases). Between the trimmed V and J ends, which lost 4 bases and 8 bases, there was a span of 21 bases. Germline-derived CDR1 and CDR2 are MNHEY and SVGEGT. This CDR3 spans 16 amino acids. The CDR3 region has the DNA TGTGCCAGCAGTTCCCCCGACAGGTTACTCGGCGATGAGCAGTTCTTC. Translating it yields CASSSPDRLLGDEQFF.

This clonotype appeared many times. The chain combines TRBV6-1 with TRBJ2-7, with D uncertain. CDR1 MNHNS and CDR2 SASEGT come from the germline V gene. V lost 10 bases and J 3 bases, leaving 16 bases between the germline ends. This CDR3 is built from 13 residues. This chain's CDR3 is CATNARPSYEQYF. CDR3 nucleotides: TGTGCCACCAACGCGAGGCCAAGCTACGAGCAGTACTTC.

Ten or more counts support this clonotype. The J gene is TRBJ2-7, the V gene TRBV6-6; D might be TRBD2 (6 bases). Germline loops: CDR1 MNHNY, CDR2 SVGAGI (reference sequence). CDR3 length equals 12 residues. The V end was cut by 8 bases, the J end by 5 bases, with 13 bases between. The CDR3 loop reads CASGKKRDEQYF. The CDR3 coding sequence is TGTGCCAGCGGCAAAAAGCGGGACGAGCAGTACTTC.

This clonotype was seen at least ten times. The V gene is TRBV7-9, the J gene TRBJ2-7, with 7 positions matching TRBD1. The CDR3 spans 14 residues. The germline V gene has CDR1 SEHNR and CDR2 FQNEAQ (reference sequence). Germline trimming cut 1 base from V and 3 bases from J; bases unmatched to any gene: 3. CDR3 sequence reads: CASSLGRDSYEQYF. The CDR3 DNA sequence: TGTGCCAGCAGCTTAGGTCGGGACAGCTACGAGCAGTACTTC.

This clonotype was detected ten times or more. V gene TRBV7-2 combines with J gene TRBJ1-1, with no clear D. Germline CDR1 reads SGHTA; CDR2 reads FQGNSA. There are 14 residues in the CDR3. With 0 bases removed from V and 2 bases from J, the gap between germline ends came to 7 bases. CDR3 DNA sequence: TGTGCCAGCAGCTTAGCAGGGTTAAACACTGAAGCTTTCTTT. Translated: CASSLAGLNTEAFF.

At least ten counts were recorded for this clonotype. This chain joins TRBV7-8 and TRBJ2-1, with D possibly being TRBD1 (6 bases). V was cut by 3 bases and J by 6 bases, with 18 bases left in between. Germline V lookup: CDR1 SGHVS, CDR2 FQNEAQ. CDR3 size: 16 residues. The CDR3 region has the DNA TGTGCCAGCAGCTTCTCCGGGACATTTTATGGCAATGAGCAGTTCTTC. Translated: CASSFSGTFYGNEQFF. The variable domain in full, with the rest retrieved from reference TRBV7-8 and TRBJ2-1, is GAGVSQSPRYKVAKRGQDVALRCDPISGHVSLFWYQQALGQGPEFLTYFQNEAQLDKSGLPSDRFFAERPEGSVSTLKIQRTQQEDSAVYLCASSFSGTFYGNEQFFGPGTRLTVL.

This clonotype was observed many times. CDR3 sequence reads: CASSYSAEWSSYEQYF. Written as DNA, the CDR3 is TGTGCCAGCAGTTACTCGGCGGAATGGAGCTCCTACGAGCAGTACTTC. The V gene is TRBV6-2 or TRBV6-3, the J gene TRBJ2-7; D uncertain. V lost 0 bases and J 0 bases, leaving 12 bases between the germline ends. The germline gives CDR1 MNHEY, CDR2 SVGEGT. CDR3 size: 16 residues.

This clonotype was seen ten or more times. The chain recombines TRBV7-2 with TRBJ1-5; a possible D gene is TRBD1 (6 bases). The CDR3 is made up of 13 amino acids. V was pared by 4 bases and J by 8 bases, with 12 bases between. Germline-derived CDR1 and CDR2 are SGHTA and FQGNSA. The CDR3 sequence: CASSSQGGKPQHF. The CDR3 bases are TGTGCCAGCAGCTCCCAAGGGGGGAAGCCCCAGCATTTT.